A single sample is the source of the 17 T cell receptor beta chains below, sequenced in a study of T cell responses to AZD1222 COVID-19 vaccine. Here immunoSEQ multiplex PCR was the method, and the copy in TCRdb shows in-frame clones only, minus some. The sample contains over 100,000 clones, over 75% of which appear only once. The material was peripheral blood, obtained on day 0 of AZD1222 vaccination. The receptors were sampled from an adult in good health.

CDR3 residues: CATSDWSGTGGGNEQFF. In nucleotides, the CDR3 is TGTGCCACCAGTGATTGGTCCGGGACAGGGGGCGGGAATGAGCAGTTCTTC. V usage is TRBV24-1 and J usage is TRBJ2-1; TRBD1 matches at 12 bases. Germline CDR1 and CDR2: KGHDR and SFDVKD. There are 17 residues in the CDR3. V lost 2 bases, J lost 7 bases, and 8 bases stayed unmatched.

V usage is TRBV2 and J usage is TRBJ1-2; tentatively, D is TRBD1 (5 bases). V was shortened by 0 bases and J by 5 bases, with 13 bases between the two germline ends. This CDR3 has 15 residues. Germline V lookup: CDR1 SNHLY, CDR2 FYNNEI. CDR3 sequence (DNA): TGTGCCAGCAGTGAAGCGGAATCGGGACGATATGGCTACACCTTC. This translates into CASSEAESGRYGYTF. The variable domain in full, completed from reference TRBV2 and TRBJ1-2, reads EPEVTQTPSHQVTQMGQEVILRCVPISNHLYFYWYRQILGQKVEFLVSFYNNEISEKSEIFDDQFSVERPDGSNFTLKIRSTKLEDSAMYFCASSEAESGRYGYTFGSGTRLTVV.

CDR3: CSISGTSGSGNSYNEQFF. The CDR3 DNA is TGCAGCATCTCCGGGACTAGCGGGTCGGGGAACTCCTACAATGAGCAGTTCTTC. The gene calls are TRBV29-1 and TRBJ2-1; 12 nucleotides match TRBD2. Germline V gives CDR1 SQVTM, CDR2 ANQGSEA. V was clipped by 8 bases and J by 0 bases; unmatched bases: 14. The CDR3 runs 18 residues.

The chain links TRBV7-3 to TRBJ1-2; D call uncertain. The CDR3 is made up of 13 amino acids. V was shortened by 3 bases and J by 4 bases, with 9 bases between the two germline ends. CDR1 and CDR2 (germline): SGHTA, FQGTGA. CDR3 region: CASSFSLFYGYTF. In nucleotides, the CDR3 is TGTGCCAGCAGCTTCAGTCTTTTCTATGGCTACACCTTC.

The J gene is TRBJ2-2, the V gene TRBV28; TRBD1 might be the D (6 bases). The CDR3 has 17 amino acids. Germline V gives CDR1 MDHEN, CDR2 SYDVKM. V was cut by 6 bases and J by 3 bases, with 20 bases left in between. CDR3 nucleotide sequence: TGTGCCAGCAGAACTGATGGAACAGGGCGGGACACCGGGGAGCTGTTTTTT. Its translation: CASRTDGTGRDTGELFF.

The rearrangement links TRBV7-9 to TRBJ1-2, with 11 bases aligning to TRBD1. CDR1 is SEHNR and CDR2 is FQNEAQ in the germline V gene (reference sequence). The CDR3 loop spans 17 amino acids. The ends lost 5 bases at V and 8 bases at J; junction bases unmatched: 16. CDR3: CASSGWGQGEVEGGYTF. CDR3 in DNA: TGTGCCAGCAGCGGCTGGGGACAGGGGGAGGTTGAAGGAGGCTACACCTTC.

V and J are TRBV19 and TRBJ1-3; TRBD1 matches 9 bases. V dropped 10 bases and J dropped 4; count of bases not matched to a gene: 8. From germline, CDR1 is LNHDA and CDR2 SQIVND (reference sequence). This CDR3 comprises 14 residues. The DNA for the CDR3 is TGTGCCACCGCCGGGACAGGGAGGGGAAACACCATATATTTT. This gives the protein CATAGTGRGNTIYF.

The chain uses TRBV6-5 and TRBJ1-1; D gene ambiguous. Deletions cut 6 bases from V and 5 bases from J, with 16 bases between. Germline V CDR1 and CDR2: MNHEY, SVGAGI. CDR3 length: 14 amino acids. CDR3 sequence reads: CASRTTFGGTEAFF. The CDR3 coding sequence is TGTGCCAGCAGGACTACGTTTGGCGGGACTGAAGCTTTCTTT.

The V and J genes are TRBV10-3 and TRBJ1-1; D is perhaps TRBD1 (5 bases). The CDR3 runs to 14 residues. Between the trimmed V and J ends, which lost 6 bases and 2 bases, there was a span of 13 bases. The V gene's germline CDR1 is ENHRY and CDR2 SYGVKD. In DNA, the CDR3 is TGTGCCATCAGATCCGGGACGCTTAACACTGAAGCTTTCTTT. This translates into CAIRSGTLNTEAFF.

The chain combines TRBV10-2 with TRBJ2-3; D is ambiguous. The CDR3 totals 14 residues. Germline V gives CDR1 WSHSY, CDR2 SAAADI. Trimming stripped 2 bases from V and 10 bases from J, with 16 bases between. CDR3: CASSETSDSFPQYF. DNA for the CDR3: TGCGCCAGCAGTGAGACTTCCGACTCCTTTCCGCAGTATTTT.

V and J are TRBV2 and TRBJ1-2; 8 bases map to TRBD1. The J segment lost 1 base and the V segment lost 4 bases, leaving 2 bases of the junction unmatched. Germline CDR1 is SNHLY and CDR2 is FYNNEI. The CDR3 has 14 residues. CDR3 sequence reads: CASSGTGGNYGYTF. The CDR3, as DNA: TGTGCCAGCAGTGGTACAGGGGGTAACTATGGCTACACCTTC. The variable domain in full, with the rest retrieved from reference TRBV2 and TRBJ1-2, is EPEVTQTPSHQVTQMGQEVILRCVPISNHLYFYWYRQILGQKVEFLVSFYNNEISEKSEIFDDQFSVERPDGSNFTLKIRSTKLEDSAMYFCASSGTGGNYGYTFGSGTRLTVV.

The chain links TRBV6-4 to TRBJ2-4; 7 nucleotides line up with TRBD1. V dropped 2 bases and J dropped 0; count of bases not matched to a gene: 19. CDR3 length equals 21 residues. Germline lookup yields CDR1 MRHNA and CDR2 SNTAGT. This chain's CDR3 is CASSDGSPSTGDLLAKNIQYF. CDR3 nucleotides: TGTGCCAGCAGTGACGGGTCTCCGAGTACAGGGGATTTATTAGCCAAAAACATTCAGTACTTC.

CDR3 DNA sequence: TGCAGCGTTAACCGTTTGGACAGGGGGCATTTGGGCTACACCTTC. Its translation is CSVNRLDRGHLGYTF. The rearrangement joins TRBV29-1 to TRBJ1-2; 11 nucleotides match TRBD1. There are 15 residues in the CDR3. The germline V gene encodes CDR1 SQVTM and CDR2 ANQGSEA. The junction had 13 bases not matched to a gene; V was cut back by 5 bases and J by 8 bases. Full variable domain (missing parts from reference TRBV29-1 and TRBJ1-2): SAVISQKPSRDICQRGTSLTIQCQVDSQVTMMFWYRQQPGQSLTLIATANQGSEATYESGFVIDKFPISRPNLTFSTLTVSNMSPEDSSIYLCSVNRLDRGHLGYTFGSGTRLTVV.

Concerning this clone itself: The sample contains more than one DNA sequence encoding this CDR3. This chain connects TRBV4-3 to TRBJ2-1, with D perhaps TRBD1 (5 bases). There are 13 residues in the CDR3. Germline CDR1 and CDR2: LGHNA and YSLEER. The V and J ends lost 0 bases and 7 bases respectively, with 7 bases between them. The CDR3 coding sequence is TGCGCCAGCAGCCAAGACCAGGGAAATGAGCAGTTCTTC. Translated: CASSQDQGNEQFF.

The CDR3 DNA reads as TGTGCCAGCAGCCCTGGGGACAAAAATGGCTACACCTTC. As protein: CASSPGDKNGYTF. The chain combines TRBV28 with TRBJ1-2; D perhaps matches TRBD1 (6 bases). The CDR3 consists of 13 residues. V lost 6 bases, J lost 6 bases, and 14 bases lay in between. CDR1 and CDR2 (germline): MDHEN, SYDVKM.

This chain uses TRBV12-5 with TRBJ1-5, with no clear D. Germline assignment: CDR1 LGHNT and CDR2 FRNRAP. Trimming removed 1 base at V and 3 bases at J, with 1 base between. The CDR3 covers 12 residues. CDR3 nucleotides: TGTGCTAGTGGTTTGGACAATCAGCCCCAGCATTTT. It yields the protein CASGLDNQPQHF.

The CDR3 bases are TGTGCCACCAGCAGAGATGCTGTCAGGCAGTCGGATGGCTACACCTTC. Translated, it gives CATSRDAVRQSDGYTF. This rearrangement joins TRBV15 to TRBJ1-2; unclear D gene. Germline V gene lookup returns CDR1 LNHNV and CDR2 YYDKDF (reference sequence). The CDR3 totals 16 residues. The V end was cut by 0 bases, the J end by 6 bases, with 17 bases between.